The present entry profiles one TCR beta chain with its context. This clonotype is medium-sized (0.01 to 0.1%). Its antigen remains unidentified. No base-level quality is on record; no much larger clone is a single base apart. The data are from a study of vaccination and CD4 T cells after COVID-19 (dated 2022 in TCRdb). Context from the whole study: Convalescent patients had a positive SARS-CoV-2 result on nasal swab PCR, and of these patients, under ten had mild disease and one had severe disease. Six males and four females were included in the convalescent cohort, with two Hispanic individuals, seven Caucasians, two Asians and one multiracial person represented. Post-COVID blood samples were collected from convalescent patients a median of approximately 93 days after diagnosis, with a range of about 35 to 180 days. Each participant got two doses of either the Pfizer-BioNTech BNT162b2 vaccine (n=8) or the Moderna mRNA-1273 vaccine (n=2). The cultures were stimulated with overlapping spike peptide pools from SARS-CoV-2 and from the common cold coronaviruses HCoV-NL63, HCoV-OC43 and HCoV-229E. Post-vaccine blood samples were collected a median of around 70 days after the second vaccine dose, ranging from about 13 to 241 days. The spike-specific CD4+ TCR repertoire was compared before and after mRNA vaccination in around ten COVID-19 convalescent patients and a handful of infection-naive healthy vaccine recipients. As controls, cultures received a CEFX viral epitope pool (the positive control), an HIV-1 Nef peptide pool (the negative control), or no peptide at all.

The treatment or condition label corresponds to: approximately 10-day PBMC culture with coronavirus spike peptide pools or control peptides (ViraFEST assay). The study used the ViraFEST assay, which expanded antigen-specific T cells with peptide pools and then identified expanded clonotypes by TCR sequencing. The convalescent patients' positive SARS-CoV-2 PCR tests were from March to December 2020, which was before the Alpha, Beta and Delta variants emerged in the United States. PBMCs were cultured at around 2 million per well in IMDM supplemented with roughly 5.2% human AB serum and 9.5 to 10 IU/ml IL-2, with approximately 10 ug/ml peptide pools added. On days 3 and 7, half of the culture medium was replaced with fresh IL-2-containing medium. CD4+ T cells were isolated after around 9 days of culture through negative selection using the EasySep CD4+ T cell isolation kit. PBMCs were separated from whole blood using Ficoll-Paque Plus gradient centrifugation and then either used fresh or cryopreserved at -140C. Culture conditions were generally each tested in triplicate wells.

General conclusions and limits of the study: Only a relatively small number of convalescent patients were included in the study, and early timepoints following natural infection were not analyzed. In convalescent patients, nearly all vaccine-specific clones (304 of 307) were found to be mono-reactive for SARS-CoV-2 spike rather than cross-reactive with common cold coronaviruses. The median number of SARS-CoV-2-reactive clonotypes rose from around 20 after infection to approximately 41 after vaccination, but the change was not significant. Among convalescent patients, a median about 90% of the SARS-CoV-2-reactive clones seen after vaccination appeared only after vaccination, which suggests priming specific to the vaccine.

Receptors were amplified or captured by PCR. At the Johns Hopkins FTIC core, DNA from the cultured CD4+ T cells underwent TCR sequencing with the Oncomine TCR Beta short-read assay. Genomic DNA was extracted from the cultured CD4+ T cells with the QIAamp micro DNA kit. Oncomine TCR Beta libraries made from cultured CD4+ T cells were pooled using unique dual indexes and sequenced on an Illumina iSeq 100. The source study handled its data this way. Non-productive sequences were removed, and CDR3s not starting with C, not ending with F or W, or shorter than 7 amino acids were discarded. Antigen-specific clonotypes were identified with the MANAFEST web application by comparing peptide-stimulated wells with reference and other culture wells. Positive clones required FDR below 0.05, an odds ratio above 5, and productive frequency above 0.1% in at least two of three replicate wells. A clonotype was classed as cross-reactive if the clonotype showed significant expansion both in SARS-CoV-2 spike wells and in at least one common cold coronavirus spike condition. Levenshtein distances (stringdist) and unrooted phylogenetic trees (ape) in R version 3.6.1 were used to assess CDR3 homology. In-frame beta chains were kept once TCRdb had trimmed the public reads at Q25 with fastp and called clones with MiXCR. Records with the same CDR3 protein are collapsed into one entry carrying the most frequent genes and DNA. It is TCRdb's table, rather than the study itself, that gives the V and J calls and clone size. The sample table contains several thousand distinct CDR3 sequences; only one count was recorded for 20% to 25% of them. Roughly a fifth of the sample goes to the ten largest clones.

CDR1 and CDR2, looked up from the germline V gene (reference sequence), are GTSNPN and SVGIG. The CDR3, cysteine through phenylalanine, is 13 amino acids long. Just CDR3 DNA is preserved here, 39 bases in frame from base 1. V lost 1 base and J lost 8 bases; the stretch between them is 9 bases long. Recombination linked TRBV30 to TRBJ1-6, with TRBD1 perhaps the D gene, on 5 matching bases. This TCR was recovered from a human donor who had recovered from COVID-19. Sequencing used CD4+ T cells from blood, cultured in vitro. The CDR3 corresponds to CAWSDEGYSPLHF. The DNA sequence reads TGTGCCTGGAGTGATGAGGGGTATTCACCCCTCCACTTT. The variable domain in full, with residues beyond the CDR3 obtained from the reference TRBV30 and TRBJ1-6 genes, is SQTIHQWPATLVQPVGSPLSLECTVEGTSNPNLYWYRQAAGRGLQLLFYSVGIGQISSEVPQNLSASRPQDRQFILSSKKLLLSDSGFYLCAWSDEGYSPLHFGNGTRLTVT.